The 18 T cell receptor beta chains in this list originate from one sample, sequenced in a study of beta chain features in type 1 diabetes. The authors reverse transcribed all of the isolated RNA, so sequencing captured expressed TCRB transcripts. Repertoires were generated with immunoSEQ multiplex PCR, while TCRdb's copy carries only in-frame clones and drops some. The sample has roughly 450,000 clones; around 14% are singletons. The sample was naive CD4+ T cells from blood. The receptors were sampled from a man under 40 in good health.

This clone has just a few counts. The rearrangement uses TRBV5-1 and TRBJ2-3; D possibly corresponds to TRBD2 (6 bases). Germline values: CDR1 SGHRS, CDR2 YFSETQ. The V end was cut by 1 base, the J end by 4 bases, with 10 bases between. The CDR3 is 14 residues long. The CDR3 loop reads CASSLNGGADTQYF. The CDR3 coding sequence is TGCGCCAGCAGCTTGAACGGGGGTGCAGATACGCAGTATTTT.

V and J are TRBV7-9 and TRBJ2-3; no clear D. Trimming removed 1 base at V and 4 bases at J, with 6 bases between. The CDR3 is 13 residues long. Germline V lookup: CDR1 SEHNR, CDR2 FQNEAQ (reference sequence). CDR3 amino acids: CASSLDIPDTQYF. CDR3 nucleotide sequence: TGTGCCAGCAGCTTAGACATCCCAGATACGCAGTATTTT.

The chain uses TRBV7-9 and TRBJ1-1; 8 bases align to TRBD1. J lost 7 bases, V lost 5 bases, and 12 bases had no gene match. The CDR3 sequence is 15 residues long. Germline lookup yields CDR1 SEHNR and CDR2 FQNEAQ (reference sequence). The CDR3 region is CASSAARGRVNEAFF. The CDR3, as DNA: TGTGCCAGCAGCGCTGCCAGGGGGCGGGTCAATGAAGCTTTCTTT. The full variable domain, its missing parts supplied by reference TRBV7-9 and TRBJ1-1, is DTGVSQNPRHKITKRGQNVTFRCDPISEHNRLYWYRQTLGQGPEFLTYFQNEAQLEKSRLLSDRFSAERPKGSFSTLEIQRTEQGDSAMYLCASSAARGRVNEAFFGQGTRLTVV.

V is TRBV6-1 and J is TRBJ1-2, with D uncertain. The germline V gene encodes CDR1 MNHNS and CDR2 SASEGT. V lost 4 bases and J lost 2, with 8 bases in between. The CDR3 loop spans 13 amino acids. The CDR3: CASSVGSNYGYTF. In DNA form, the CDR3 reads TGTGCCAGCAGTGTAGGGAGCAACTATGGCTACACCTTC.

Notes on this clone: One junction end disagrees with the germline gene, perhaps due to a read error. The genes are TRBV29-1 and TRBJ2-3, with TRBD2 matching 13 bases. The CDR3 spans 12 residues. Germline-derived CDR1 and CDR2 are SQVTM and ANQGSEA. This CDR3 reads CTSGRAGDTQYF. CDR3 sequence (DNA): TGTACTAGCGGGAGGGCCGGAGATACGCAGTATTTT.

There are a few counts of this clone. The chain recombines TRBV30 with TRBJ2-3; D perhaps matches TRBD1 (6 bases). The CDR3 is made up of 13 amino acids. In germline, CDR1 is GTSNPN, CDR2 SVGIG (reference sequence). The V end lost 2 bases, the J end lost 1 base, and 7 bases lay between the germline ends. CDR3 coding DNA: TGTGCCTGGAGTAAGGGGGGCACAGATACGCAGTATTTT. Its protein is CAWSKGGTDTQYF.

This clone turned up a few times. Here the CDR3 reads CASSASFGSRNYEQYF. The CDR3 coding sequence is TGTGCCAGCAGCGCGAGTTTTGGGTCCCGCAACTACGAGCAGTACTTC. This chain connects TRBV7-6 to TRBJ2-7; no clear D gene. The CDR3 has 16 amino acids. Per germline, CDR1 SGHVS and CDR2 FNYEAQ. Trimming cost V 5 bases and J 3 bases, with 20 bases left between them.

This chain uses TRBV19 with TRBJ2-1, with no clear D. The CDR3 runs 13 residues. V dropped 3 bases and J dropped 4 bases, with 7 bases sitting between them. Germline CDR1 and CDR2: LNHDA and SQIVND (reference sequence). The CDR3 sequence is CASSIVKYNEQFF. CDR3 nucleotide sequence: TGTGCCAGTAGTATTGTGAAGTACAATGAGCAGTTCTTC.

J is TRBJ1-2 and V is TRBV5-1, with D possibly matching TRBD1 (6 bases). The CDR3 totals 14 residues. Germline CDR1 SGHRS, CDR2 YFSETQ. V lost 4 bases to trimming and J lost 2 bases, with 12 bases between them. CDR3 nucleotide sequence: TGCGCCAGCAGCCCAGGAGGGGGGAACTATGGCTACACCTTC. It translates to CASSPGGGNYGYTF. Based on the CDR3 plus reference TRBV5-1 and TRBJ1-2, the full variable domain is KAGVTQTPRYLIKTRGQQVTLSCSPISGHRSVSWYQQTPGQGLQFLFEYFSETQRNKGNFPGRFSGRQFSNSRSEMNVSTLELGDSALYLCASSPGGGNYGYTFGSGTRLTVV.

A few counts support this clone. V gene TRBV30 combines with J gene TRBJ1-5; D gene ambiguous. Trimming shortened V by 0 bases and J by 6 bases, and 12 bases separated the two germline ends. Germline-derived CDR1 and CDR2 are GTSNPN and SVGIG (reference sequence). The length of the CDR3 is 14 residues. CDR3 sequence reads: CAWSVGNGVQPQHF. CDR3 in DNA: TGTGCCTGGAGTGTTGGGAACGGAGTTCAGCCCCAGCATTTT.

This clone was seen more than once but under ten times. The V gene is TRBV7-6, the J gene TRBJ2-5; a possible D gene is TRBD2 (6 bases). This CDR3 is built from 17 residues. Per germline, CDR1 SGHVS and CDR2 FNYEAQ. Trimming cost V 1 base and J 1 base, with 16 bases left between them. The CDR3 DNA reads TGTGCCAGCAGCTTAGGTCGCCACCGGGGACTCCAAGAGACCCAGTACTTC. This gives the protein CASSLGRHRGLQETQYF.

The CDR3 here is CASSRGTSGRREQYV. CDR3 coding DNA: TGTGCCAGTAGTAGGGGGACTAGCGGGAGACGGGAGCAGTACGTC. The V call is TRBV19, the J call TRBJ2-7, with 14 positions matching TRBD2. With V trimmed by 4 bases and J by 7 bases, 6 bases remained unmatched. The CDR3 consists of 15 residues. From germline, CDR1 is LNHDA and CDR2 SQIVND (reference sequence).

The chain carries TRBV5-6 and TRBJ2-1; D tentatively reads TRBD1 or TRBD2 (5 bases each). From germline, CDR1 is SGHDT and CDR2 YYEEEE. This CDR3 spans 15 amino acids. Trimming left V 7 bases short and J 7 bases short, with 21 bases between. The CDR3 coding sequence is TGTGCCAGCGGTTCCGGGACCTCCTTATGGAATGAGCAGTTCTTC. Translated, it gives CASGSGTSLWNEQFF.

The V call is TRBV7-9, the J call TRBJ1-1; D is uncertain. The CDR3 is 15 amino acids. Trimming pared 5 bases from V and 0 bases from J, leaving 13 bases between. CDR1 is SEHNR, CDR2 FQNEAQ, per germline (reference sequence). CDR3 DNA sequence: TGTGCCAGCAGCCCCCTTCCCGGGATGAACACTGAAGCTTTCTTT. As protein: CASSPLPGMNTEAFF.

Only a few counts were recorded for this clone. The CDR3 sequence is CASSDLAGTGELFF. DNA of the CDR3: TGTGCCAGCAGTGATCTCGCGGGCACCGGGGAGCTGTTTTTT. This rearrangement joins TRBV6-1 to TRBJ2-2; maybe TRBD2 (5 bases). This CDR3 is 14 amino acids long. V was cut by 3 bases and J by 4 bases, with 9 bases left in between. Germline assignment: CDR1 MNHNS and CDR2 SASEGT.

The chain recombines TRBV15 with TRBJ2-7; no definite D call. The CDR3 spans 12 residues. Trimming removed 4 bases at V and 3 bases at J, with 7 bases between. CDR1 is LNHNV, CDR2 YYDKDF, per germline (reference sequence). CDR3 sequence: CATSKDLYEQYF. The CDR3 nucleotides read TGTGCCACCAGCAAGGACCTCTACGAGCAGTACTTC.

The chain recombines TRBV4-3 with TRBJ2-1, with D possibly matching TRBD2 (5 bases). CDR3 length: 15 amino acids. Germline V gene sequence: CDR1 LGHNA, CDR2 YSLEER. Between the trimmed V and J ends, which lost 1 base and 3 bases, there was a span of 10 bases. CDR3 DNA sequence: TGCGCCAGCAGCCAAGGGTCGGGGAACTACAATGAGCAGTTCTTC. Its protein product is CASSQGSGNYNEQFF.

This clone was detected only a few times. This rearrangement joins TRBV14 to TRBJ2-6, with unresolved D. This CDR3 spans 16 amino acids. The germline V gene encodes CDR1 SGHDN and CDR2 FVKESK. Trimming stripped 1 base from V and 0 bases from J, with 7 bases between. The CDR3 reads CASSQARLSGANVLTF. The CDR3, as DNA: TGTGCCAGCAGCCAAGCCCGGCTCTCTGGGGCCAACGTCCTGACTTTC.